Below, 11 T cell receptor beta chains from the same sample are listed, as sequenced in a study of shared clonotypes between healthy human individuals. Clones were sequenced by immunoSEQ multiplex PCR, and TCRdb holds only the in-frame ones, with some missing. The data contain about 1.1 million clones, 77% of them singletons. The source material was memory CD4+ T cells from PBMCs. Sample subset: CD45RA-negative fraction. These receptors all come from a man aged 18 to 30 in good health. Some clones in this sample may be carry-over from other donors' samples.

V and J are TRBV27 and TRBJ2-7, with TRBD2 matching 16 bases. Germline assignment: CDR1 MNHEY and CDR2 SMNVEV (reference sequence). The ends lost 3 bases at V and 4 bases at J; junction bases unmatched: 6. The CDR3 length is 17 residues. This chain's CDR3 is CASSFSGTSGRAYEQYF. The CDR3 DNA is TGTGCCAGCAGTTTCTCCGGGACTAGCGGGAGGGCGTACGAGCAGTACTTC.

The rearrangement links TRBV6-6 to TRBJ2-7, with D hard to call. There are 16 residues in the CDR3. Germline CDR1 and CDR2: MNHNY and SVGAGI (reference sequence). The V and J ends lost 0 bases and 6 bases respectively, with 18 bases between them. CDR3 bases: TGTGCCAGCAGTTACTCAGGTCGGCAGCTCCCGACCGAGCAGTACTTC. It specifies CASSYSGRQLPTEQYF.

J is TRBJ2-3 and V is TRBV28; D not resolved. The germline V and J ends were trimmed by 2 bases and 4 bases, with 7 bases remaining between them. The CDR3 has 13 residues. Germline loops: CDR1 MDHEN, CDR2 SYDVKM. The CDR3 DNA is TGTGCCAGCAGTTTAAGATCAGCAGATACGCAGTATTTT. Protein sequence: CASSLRSADTQYF.

The chain links TRBV28 to TRBJ1-2, with 7 bases aligning to TRBD1. Germline values: CDR1 MDHEN, CDR2 SYDVKM. The V gene end was trimmed by 6 bases and the J gene end by 2 bases; junction bases not matched to a gene: 33. CDR3 size: 23 residues. DNA for the CDR3: TGTGCCAGCAGGGTTACTCCGGGACAGCGAGAATCTGCTACTAACAACAAAAACTATGGCTACACCTTC. Its protein product is CASRVTPGQRESATNNKNYGYTF.

On this clone: The sample has other DNA sequences that encode this CDR3 too. The rearrangement links TRBV5-1 to TRBJ2-3; no clear D gene. The CDR3 contains 14 residues. Trimming pared 0 bases from V and 2 bases from J, leaving 7 bases between. The germline gives CDR1 SGHRS, CDR2 YFSETQ. CDR3 nucleotide sequence: TGCGCCAGCAGCTTGGACCCATCCACAGATACGCAGTATTTT. It translates to CASSLDPSTDTQYF.

V and J are TRBV5-1 and TRBJ2-5; TRBD2 matches at 13 bases. V trimming: 4 bases; J trimming: 4 bases; junction bases outside the gene matches: 4. This CDR3 spans 15 amino acids. Germline values: CDR1 SGHRS, CDR2 YFSETQ. CDR3 loop: CASSLGLAGTETQYF. The CDR3 coding sequence is TGCGCCAGCAGCCTGGGACTAGCGGGAACAGAGACCCAGTACTTC.

This chain connects TRBV19 to TRBJ1-2; the D is unclear. This CDR3 contains 13 residues. CDR1 LNHDA and CDR2 SQIVND come from the germline V gene (reference sequence). V gave up 5 bases and J gave up 4 bases, with 11 bases separating them. The CDR3 is CASSAYSVYGYTF. CDR3 nucleotides: TGTGCCAGTAGTGCCTACAGCGTCTATGGCTACACCTTC.

The J gene is TRBJ1-1, the V gene TRBV14; D remains unclear. The CDR3 contains 14 residues. Germline V gene sequence: CDR1 SGHDN, CDR2 FVKESK. V dropped 3 bases and J dropped 4 bases, with 12 bases sitting between them. The CDR3 is CASSQSLDVTEAFF. CDR3 DNA sequence: TGTGCCAGCAGCCAGTCCTTGGACGTCACTGAAGCTTTCTTT.

This clone was seen a single time. This chain connects TRBV28 to TRBJ2-3; D possibly uses TRBD1 or TRBD2 (5 bases each). Germline values: CDR1 MDHEN, CDR2 SYDVKM. V was cut by 5 bases and J by 1 base, with 7 bases left in between. This CDR3 region has 13 residues. CDR3 nucleotides: TGTGCCAGCAGTGTGGGGGGCACAGATACGCAGTATTTT. Its protein product is CASSVGGTDTQYF.

This chain connects TRBV28 to TRBJ2-7; 9 positions match TRBD1. Germline CDR1 MDHEN, CDR2 SYDVKM. Trimming took 7 bases from V and 3 from J; bases not matched to a gene: 10. This CDR3 region has 15 residues. The CDR3 region has the DNA TGTGCCAGCACCCCCGGTGGGACAGGGCGCTACGAGCAGTACTTC. The encoded protein is CASTPGGTGRYEQYF.

The chain joins TRBV10-1 to TRBJ1-5; weak D call: TRBD1 (5 bases). V lost 6 bases and J lost 5, with 14 bases in between. The CDR3 covers 14 residues. Germline assignment: CDR1 WNHNN and CDR2 SYGVQD (reference sequence). CDR3 bases: TGCGCCAGCAGCCGGGACGGCGTCTATCAGCCCCAGCATTTT. Protein sequence: CASSRDGVYQPQHF.